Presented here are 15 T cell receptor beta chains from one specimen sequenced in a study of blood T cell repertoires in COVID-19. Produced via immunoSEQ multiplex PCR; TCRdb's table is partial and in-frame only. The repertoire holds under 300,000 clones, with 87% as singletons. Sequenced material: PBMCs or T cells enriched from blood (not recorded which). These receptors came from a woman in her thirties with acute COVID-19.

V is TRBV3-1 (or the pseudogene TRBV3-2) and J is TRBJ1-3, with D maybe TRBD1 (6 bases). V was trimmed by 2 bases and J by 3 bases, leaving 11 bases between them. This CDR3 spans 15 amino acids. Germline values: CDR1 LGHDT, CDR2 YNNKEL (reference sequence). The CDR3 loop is CASSQQGLGGNTIYF. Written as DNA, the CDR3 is TGTGCCAGCAGCCAACAGGGGCTTGGTGGAAACACCATATATTTT.

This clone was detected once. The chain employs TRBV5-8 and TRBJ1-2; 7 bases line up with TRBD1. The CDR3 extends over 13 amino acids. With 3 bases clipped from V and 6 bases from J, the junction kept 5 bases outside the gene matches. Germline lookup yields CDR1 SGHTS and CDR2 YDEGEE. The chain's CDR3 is CASSSNRGHGYTF. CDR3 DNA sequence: TGTGCCAGCAGCTCGAACAGGGGTCATGGCTACACCTTC.

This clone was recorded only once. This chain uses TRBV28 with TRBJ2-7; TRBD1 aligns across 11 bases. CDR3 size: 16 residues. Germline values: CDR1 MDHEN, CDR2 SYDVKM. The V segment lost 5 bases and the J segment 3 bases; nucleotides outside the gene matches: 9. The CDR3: CASSAPSGTGGYEQYF. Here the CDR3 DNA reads TGTGCCAGCAGTGCGCCCTCCGGGACAGGGGGCTACGAGCAGTACTTC.

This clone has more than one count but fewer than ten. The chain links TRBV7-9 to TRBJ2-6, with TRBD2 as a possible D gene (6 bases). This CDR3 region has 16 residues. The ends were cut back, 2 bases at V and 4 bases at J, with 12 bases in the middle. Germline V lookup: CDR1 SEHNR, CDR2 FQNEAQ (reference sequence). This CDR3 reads CASSLLAGIGANVLTF. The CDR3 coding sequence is TGTGCCAGCAGCTTATTGGCGGGGATCGGGGCCAACGTCCTGACTTTC. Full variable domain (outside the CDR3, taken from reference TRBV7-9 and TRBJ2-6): DTGVSQNPRHKITKRGQNVTFRCDPISEHNRLYWYRQTLGQGPEFLTYFQNEAQLEKSRLLSDRFSAERPKGSFSTLEIQRTEQGDSAMYLCASSLLAGIGANVLTFGAGSRLTVL.

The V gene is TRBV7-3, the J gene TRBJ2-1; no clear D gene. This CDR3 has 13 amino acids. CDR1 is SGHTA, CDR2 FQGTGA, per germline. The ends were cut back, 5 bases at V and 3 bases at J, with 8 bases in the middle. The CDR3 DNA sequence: TGTGCCAGCAGCCCTGGAGTCTACAATGAGCAGTTCTTC. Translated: CASSPGVYNEQFF.

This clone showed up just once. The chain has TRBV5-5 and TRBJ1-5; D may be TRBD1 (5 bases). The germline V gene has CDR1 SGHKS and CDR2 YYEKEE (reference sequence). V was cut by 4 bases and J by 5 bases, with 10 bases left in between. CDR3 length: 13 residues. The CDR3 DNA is TGTGCCAGCAGCCGCTTCAGGGATCAGCCCCAGCATTTT. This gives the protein CASSRFRDQPQHF.

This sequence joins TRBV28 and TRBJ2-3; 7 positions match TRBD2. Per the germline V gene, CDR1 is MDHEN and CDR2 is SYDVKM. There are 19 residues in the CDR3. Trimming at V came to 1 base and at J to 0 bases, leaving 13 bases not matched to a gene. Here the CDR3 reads CASSLLGLGRGSSTDTQYF. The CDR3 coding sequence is TGTGCCAGCAGTTTATTAGGACTAGGACGGGGATCTAGCACAGATACGCAGTATTTT. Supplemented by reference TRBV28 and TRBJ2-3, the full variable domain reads DVKVTQSSRYLVKRTGEKVFLECVQDMDHENMFWYRQDPGLGLRLIYFSYDVKMKEKGDIPEGYSVSREKKERFSLILESASTNQTSMYLCASSLLGLGRGSSTDTQYFGPGTRLTVL.

CDR3 nucleotides: TGTGCCAGCAGTCCTCGGGACATGGATGAAAAACTGTTTTTT. It specifies CASSPRDMDEKLFF. The genes are TRBV27 and TRBJ1-4, with D perhaps matching TRBD1 (6 bases). This CDR3 region has 14 residues. Germline V gene sequence: CDR1 MNHEY, CDR2 SMNVEV (reference sequence). The germline V and J ends were trimmed by 5 bases and 6 bases, with 13 bases remaining between them.

The CDR3 nucleotides read TGTGCCAGCAGCTGGTCGGAAGTCCGGGGCGAGCAGTACTTC. It is translated as CASSWSEVRGEQYF. J is TRBJ2-7 and V is TRBV5-6; D may be TRBD2 (5 bases). V was shortened by 3 bases and J by 6 bases, with 16 bases between the two germline ends. CDR1 is SGHDT, CDR2 YYEEEE, per germline. The CDR3 has 14 amino acids.

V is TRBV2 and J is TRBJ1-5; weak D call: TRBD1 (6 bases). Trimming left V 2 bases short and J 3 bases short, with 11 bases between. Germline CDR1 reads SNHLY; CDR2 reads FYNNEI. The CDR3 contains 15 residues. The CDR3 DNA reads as TGTGCCAGCAGTGAACGTGGACAGCACAATCAGCCCCAGCATTTT. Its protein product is CASSERGQHNQPQHF.

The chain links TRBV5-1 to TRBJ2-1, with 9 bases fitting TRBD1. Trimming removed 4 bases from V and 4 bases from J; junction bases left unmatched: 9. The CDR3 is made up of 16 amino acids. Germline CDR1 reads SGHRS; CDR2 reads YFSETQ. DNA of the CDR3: TGCGCCAGCAGCCGTAACAGGGGGCTGGGGTACAATGAGCAGTTCTTC. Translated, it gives CASSRNRGLGYNEQFF. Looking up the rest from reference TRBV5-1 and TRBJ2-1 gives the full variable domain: KAGVTQTPRYLIKTRGQQVTLSCSPISGHRSVSWYQQTPGQGLQFLFEYFSETQRNKGNFPGRFSGRQFSNSRSEMNVSTLELGDSALYLCASSRNRGLGYNEQFFGPGTRLTVL.

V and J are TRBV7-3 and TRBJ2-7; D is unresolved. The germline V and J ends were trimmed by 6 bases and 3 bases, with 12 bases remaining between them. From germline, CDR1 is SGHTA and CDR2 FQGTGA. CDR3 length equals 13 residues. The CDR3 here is CASSEGGDYEQYF. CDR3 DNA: TGTGCCAGCAGTGAAGGCGGAGACTACGAGCAGTACTTC.

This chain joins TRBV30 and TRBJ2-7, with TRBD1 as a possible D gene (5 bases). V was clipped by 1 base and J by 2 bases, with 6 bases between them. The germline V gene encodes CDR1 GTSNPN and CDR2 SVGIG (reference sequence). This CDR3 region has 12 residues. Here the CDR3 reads CAWSGQTYEQYF. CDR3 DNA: TGTGCCTGGAGTGGACAGACCTACGAGCAGTACTTC.

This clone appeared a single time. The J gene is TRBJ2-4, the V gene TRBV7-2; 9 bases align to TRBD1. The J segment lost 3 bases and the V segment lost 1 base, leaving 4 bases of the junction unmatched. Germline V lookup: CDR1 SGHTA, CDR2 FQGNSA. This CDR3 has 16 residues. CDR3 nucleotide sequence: TGTGCCAGCAGCTTAGTTCGGACAGGGGTCAAAAACATTCAGTACTTC. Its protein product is CASSLVRTGVKNIQYF.

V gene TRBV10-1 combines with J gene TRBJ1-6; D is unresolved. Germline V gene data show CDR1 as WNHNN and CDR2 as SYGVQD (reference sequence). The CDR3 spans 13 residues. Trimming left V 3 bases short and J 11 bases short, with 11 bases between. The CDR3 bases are TGCGCCAGCAGTGATCCTTTTTCCCCACCCCTCCACTTT. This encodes CASSDPFSPPLHF.